What follows are 12 T cell receptor beta chains derived from one specimen sequenced in a study of regulatory T cells in long-lasting Graves disease. Arm-PCR of CDR3 regions with iRepertoire HTBI primers generated TCR beta libraries. TCRdb fed the multiplex PCR reads into MiXCR, producing one record per CDR3 protein. The sample has about 320,000 distinct CDR3 sequences; 15% to 20% are singletons. This sample's time point: newly diagnosed GD, antithyroid drugs for less than 3 months. RNA from PBMCs was the source of the TCR library. The source was peripheral blood mononuclear cells (PBMCs), collected at new diagnosis, from a patient treated with antithyroid drugs. Receptors originate from a female donor with Graves disease.

The sample holds a few counts of this clonotype. The rearrangement joins TRBV3-1 to TRBJ2-5, with 7 positions matching TRBD2. The germline CDR1 and CDR2 sequences are LGHDT and YNNKEL (reference sequence). The CDR3 spans 16 residues. Trimming removed 4 bases from V and 3 bases from J; junction bases left unmatched: 11. The CDR3 loop is CASSRPQGGGKETQYF. CDR3 bases: TGTGCCAGCAGCCGGCCCCAGGGCGGGGGAAAAGAGACCCAGTACTTC.

This clonotype was counted ten times or more. The chain employs TRBV3-1 and TRBJ2-3; D unresolved. V gave up 1 base and J gave up 3 bases, with 11 bases separating them. CDR3 size: 15 residues. Germline CDR1 is LGHDT and CDR2 is YNNKEL (reference sequence). The CDR3 DNA reads as TGTGCCAGCAGCCAAGGTGGCAGGCGTACAGATACGCAGTATTTT. This sequence encodes CASSQGGRRTDTQYF.

This rearrangement joins TRBV30 to TRBJ2-2; either TRBD1 or TRBD2 may supply D (5 bases each). CDR1 is GTSNPN and CDR2 is SVGIG in the germline V gene (reference sequence). The CDR3 spans 13 residues. Trimming stripped 3 bases from V and 6 bases from J, with 11 bases between. CDR3 sequence reads: CAWSGALAGELFF. DNA for the CDR3: TGTGCCTGGAGCGGGGCCCTAGCCGGGGAGCTGTTTTTT.

This clonotype was observed once. Since a much larger clone is just one base distant, this may be a read error. The chain uses TRBV20-1 and TRBJ1-2; D is ambiguous. Germline CDR1 and CDR2: DFQATT and SNEGSKA (reference sequence). This CDR3 region has 14 residues. The CDR3 DNA reads as TGCGGTGCTAGCGGTGATCAACTCGGGGATGGCTACACCTTC. It is translated as CGASGDQLGDGYTF.

This chain connects TRBV19 to TRBJ2-2; TRBD2 aligns across 11 bases. Germline V gives CDR1 LNHDA, CDR2 SQIVND (reference sequence). V shed 6 bases, J shed 5 bases, and the junction held 5 bases outside the gene matches. This CDR3 spans 15 amino acids. The CDR3, as DNA: TGTGCCAGTAGAACACTAGCGGGAGTGACCGGGGAGCTGTTTTTT. Residues: CASRTLAGVTGELFF.

This clonotype was observed many times. V is TRBV19 and J is TRBJ2-7; 14 bases match TRBD2. The CDR3 spans 17 residues. Per the germline V gene, CDR1 is LNHDA and CDR2 is SQIVND (reference sequence). V trimming: 2 bases; J trimming: 7 bases; junction bases outside the gene matches: 10. CDR3 coding DNA: TGTGCCAGTAGTATACGGTTCGGACTAGCGGGAGGCCTAGAGCAGTACTTC. Translating it yields CASSIRFGLAGGLEQYF.

This clonotype appeared a few times. The CDR3 sequence is CASSLSGARTEAFF. The DNA for the CDR3 is TGTGCCAGCAGTTTATCAGGGGCGCGGACTGAAGCTTTCTTT. The V and J genes are TRBV27 and TRBJ1-1; a possible D gene is TRBD1 (5 bases). The CDR3 sequence is 14 residues long. Germline V gives CDR1 MNHEY, CDR2 SMNVEV (reference sequence). The V end lost 0 bases, the J end lost 5 bases, and 10 bases lay between the germline ends.

This clonotype was counted many times. The V call is TRBV20-1, the J call TRBJ2-1; D might be TRBD2 (6 bases). Trimming pared 0 bases from V and 6 bases from J, leaving 12 bases between. The germline V gene encodes CDR1 DFQATT and CDR2 SNEGSKA (reference sequence). The CDR3 totals 14 residues. This chain's CDR3 is CSAREQPGSNEQFF. In nucleotides, the CDR3 is TGCAGTGCTAGAGAGCAGCCCGGGAGCAATGAGCAGTTCTTC.

In this sample, this clonotype turned up many times. The chain recombines TRBV2 with TRBJ1-1; the D gene is possibly TRBD1 (5 bases). Germline loops: CDR1 SNHLY, CDR2 FYNNEI. This CDR3 has 13 amino acids. V was clipped by 4 bases and J by 6 bases, with 12 bases between them. The CDR3 DNA sequence: TGTGCCAGCAGTGCGCGACAGCGGTCTGAAGCTTTCTTT. Its translation is CASSARQRSEAFF.

This clonotype was recorded many times. The chain carries TRBV12-3 or TRBV12-4 and TRBJ2-7; 9 bases are shared with TRBD1. The V segment lost 4 bases and the J segment 2 bases; nucleotides outside the gene matches: 12. The CDR3 spans 17 residues. CDR3 coding DNA: TGTGCCAGCAGTTCCACATTGAGGACAGGGGAACCCTACGAGCAGTACTTC. Translation: CASSSTLRTGEPYEQYF.

This clonotype was recorded only once. This likely reflects a read error, since a far larger clone is one base away. The chain combines TRBV12-3 or TRBV12-4 with TRBJ2-1; TRBD2 agrees at 8 bases. The CDR3 loop spans 15 amino acids. The junction had 5 bases not matched to a gene; V was cut back by 5 bases and J by 2 bases. CDR3 coding DNA: TGTGCCAGCAGTCCAGCGGGAGTCGCCTACAATGAGCAGTTCTTC. This codes for CASSPAGVAYNEQFF.

This clonotype was found many times. The rearrangement uses TRBV6-5 and TRBJ1-5; D ambiguous. The V gene's germline CDR1 is MNHEY and CDR2 SVGAGI. CDR3 length: 16 amino acids. V was trimmed by 0 bases and J by 0 bases, leaving 9 bases between them. CDR3 nucleotide sequence: TGTGCCAGCAGTTACTCGGGTAGACATAGCAATCAGCCCCAGCATTTT. This gives the protein CASSYSGRHSNQPQHF.